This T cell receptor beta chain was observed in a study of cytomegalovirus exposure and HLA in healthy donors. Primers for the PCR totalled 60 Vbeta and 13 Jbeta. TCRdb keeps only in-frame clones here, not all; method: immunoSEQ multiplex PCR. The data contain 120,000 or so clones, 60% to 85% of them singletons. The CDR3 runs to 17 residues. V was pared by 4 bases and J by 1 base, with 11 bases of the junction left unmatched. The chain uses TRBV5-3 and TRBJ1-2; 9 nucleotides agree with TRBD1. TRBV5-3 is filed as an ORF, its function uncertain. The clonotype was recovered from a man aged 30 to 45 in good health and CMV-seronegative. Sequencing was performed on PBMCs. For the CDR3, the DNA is TGTGCCAGAAGCCCCAGTGACAGGGGGTCGAGTAACTATGGCTACACCTTC. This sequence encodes CARSPSDRGSSNYGYTF.